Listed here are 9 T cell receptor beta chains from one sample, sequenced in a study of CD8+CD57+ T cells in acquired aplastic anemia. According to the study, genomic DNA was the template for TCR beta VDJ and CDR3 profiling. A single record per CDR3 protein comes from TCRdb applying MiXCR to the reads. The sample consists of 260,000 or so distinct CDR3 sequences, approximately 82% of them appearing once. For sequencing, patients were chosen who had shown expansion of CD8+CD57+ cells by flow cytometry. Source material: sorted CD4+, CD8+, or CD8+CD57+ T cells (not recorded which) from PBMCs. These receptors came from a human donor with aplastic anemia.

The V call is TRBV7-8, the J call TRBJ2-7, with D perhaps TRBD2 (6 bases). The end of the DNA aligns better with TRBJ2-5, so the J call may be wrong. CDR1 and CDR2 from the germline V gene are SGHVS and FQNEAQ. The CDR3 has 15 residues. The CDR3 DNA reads TGTGCCAGCAGCCCCGGAGAGCGGGTTGGAGAGACCCAGTACTTC. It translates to CASSPGERVGETQYF.

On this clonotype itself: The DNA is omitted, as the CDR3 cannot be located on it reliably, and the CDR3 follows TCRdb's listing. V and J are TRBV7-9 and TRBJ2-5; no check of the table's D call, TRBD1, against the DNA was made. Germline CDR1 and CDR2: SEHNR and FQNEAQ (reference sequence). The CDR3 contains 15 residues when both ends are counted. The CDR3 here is CASSLVGGELFFGYF.

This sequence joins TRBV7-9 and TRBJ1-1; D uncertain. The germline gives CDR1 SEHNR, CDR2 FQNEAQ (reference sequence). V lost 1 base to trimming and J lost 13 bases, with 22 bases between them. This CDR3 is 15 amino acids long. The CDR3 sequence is CASSLERRADTQYFF. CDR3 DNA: TGTGCCAGCAGCTTAGAGCGGAGAGCCGATACGCAGTATTTCTTT.

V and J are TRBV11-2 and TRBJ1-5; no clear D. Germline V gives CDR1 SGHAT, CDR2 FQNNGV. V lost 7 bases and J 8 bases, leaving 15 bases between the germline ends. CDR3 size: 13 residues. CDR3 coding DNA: TGTGCCAGCACAAGTCAGGCCAACGAGCCCCAGCATTTT. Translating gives CASTSQANEPQHF.

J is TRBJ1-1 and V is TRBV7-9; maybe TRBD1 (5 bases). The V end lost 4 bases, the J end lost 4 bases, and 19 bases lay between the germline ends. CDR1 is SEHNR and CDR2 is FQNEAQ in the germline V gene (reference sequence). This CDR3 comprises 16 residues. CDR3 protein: CASSYRGSGGSTEAFF. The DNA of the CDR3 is TGTGCCAGCAGCTATCGAGGAAGCGGGGGGAGCACTGAAGCTTTCTTT.

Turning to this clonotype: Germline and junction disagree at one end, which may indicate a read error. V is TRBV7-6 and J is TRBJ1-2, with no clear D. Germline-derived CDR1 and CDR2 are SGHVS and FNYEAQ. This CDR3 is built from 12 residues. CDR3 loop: CASSVDYGRNKF. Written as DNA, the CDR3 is TGTGCCAGCAGCGTAGATTATGGGAGAAACAAGTTC.

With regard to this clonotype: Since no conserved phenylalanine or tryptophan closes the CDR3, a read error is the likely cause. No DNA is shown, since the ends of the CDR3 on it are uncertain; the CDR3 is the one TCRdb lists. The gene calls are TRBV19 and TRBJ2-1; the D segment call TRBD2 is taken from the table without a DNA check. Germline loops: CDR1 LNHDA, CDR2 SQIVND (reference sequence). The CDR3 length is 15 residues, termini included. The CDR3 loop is CASSRGDCWGYTFGS.

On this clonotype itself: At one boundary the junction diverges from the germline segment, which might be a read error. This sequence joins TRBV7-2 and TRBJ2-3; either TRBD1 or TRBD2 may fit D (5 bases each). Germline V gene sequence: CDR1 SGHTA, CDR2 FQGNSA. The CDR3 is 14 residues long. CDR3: CASSFACRDESYGF. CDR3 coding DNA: TGTGCCAGCAGCTTCGCGTGCAGGGACGAATCCTATGGCTTT.

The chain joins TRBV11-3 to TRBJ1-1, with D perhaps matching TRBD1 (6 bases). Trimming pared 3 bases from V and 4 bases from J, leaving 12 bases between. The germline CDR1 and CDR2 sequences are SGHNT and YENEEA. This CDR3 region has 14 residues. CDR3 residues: CASSFGQGSTEAFF. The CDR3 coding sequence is TGTGCCAGCAGCTTCGGGCAGGGGAGCACTGAAGCTTTCTTT.